This T cell receptor (beta chain) was sequenced during a study of CD8 T cells in Susac syndrome. CD8+ and CD4+ T cells were negatively isolated; TEMRA cells were FACS-enriched. The RNA, roughly 0.5 to 1 ug, was put through reverse transcription using random hexamers. The TCR beta CDR3 was amplified by immunoSEQ multiplex PCR across 54 Vbeta, 13 Jbeta. MiXCR, applied by TCRdb to the immunoSEQ multiplex PCR reads, yields one record per CDR3 protein. Altogether around 160,000 distinct CDR3 sequences are present, approximately 94% being singletons, with the ten largest covering 0.08% to 0.095%. V gave up 4 bases and J gave up 6 bases, with 11 bases separating them. CDR1 and CDR2 from the germline V gene are SGHRS and YFSETQ. This CDR3 region has 13 residues.

The sequenced sample was CD4+ T cells from PBMCs. The clonotype comes from a human donor with multiple sclerosis. V and J are TRBV5-1 and TRBJ2-1; D unclear. For the CDR3, the DNA is TGCGCCAGCAGCCCTCAGGAAGGCAATGAGCAGTTCTTC. Translating gives CASSPQEGNEQFF.